These T cell receptor beta chains were read from a single sample in a study of T cell changes during pregnancy in multiple sclerosis. Sequencing was performed with immunoSEQ multiplex PCR; in TCRdb, only in-frame clones are kept and a portion is missing. Among about 40,000 clones, 90% were seen once, and the ten largest hold 0.35% to 0.45%. The sample here was CD4+ T cells from peripheral blood mononuclear cells, taken in the third trimester of pregnancy. The receptors were gathered from a female donor with multiple sclerosis, enrolled in a pregnancy study. The CDR3 runs from the conserved cysteine through the conserved F or W. Each record gives: clone size, D gene, J gene, V gene, CDR3 length, CDR3 protein, CDR3 DNA. D genes are given only for firm matches. Expanded clones get a size class; other rows say once, few or many, or leave the size out.

NA | TRBD1 | TRBJ2-7 | TRBV15 | 14 | CATSRDVSQGQSYF | TGTGCCACCAGCAGAGATGTTTCTCAGGGACAGTCGTACTTC
NA | TRBD2 | TRBJ2-3 | TRBV28 | 17 | CASSRSIAGVGKDTQYF | TGTGCCAGCAGCCGCAGTATAGCGGGAGTAGGGAAAGATACGCAGTATTTT
NA | TRBD2 | TRBJ2-1 | TRBV5-1 | 14 | CASSLGTRKNEQFF | TGCGCCAGCAGCTTGGGGACTAGAAAGAATGAGCAGTTCTTC
NA | TRBD1 | TRBJ1-4 | TRBV5-4 | 19 | CASSFKTGGAYTTNEKLFF | TGTGCCAGCAGCTTTAAAACAGGGGGCGCATATACAACTAATGAAAAACTGTTTTTT
NA | NA | TRBJ2-1 | TRBV19 | 16 | CASKPSTATSYNEQFF | TGTGCCAGTAAACCCTCGACAGCGACCAGCTACAATGAGCAGTTCTTC
NA | NA | TRBJ2-5 | TRBV6-6 | 15 | CASTPWRGDGETQYF | TGTGCCAGCACCCCATGGAGGGGTGATGGGGAGACCCAGTACTTC
NA | NA | TRBJ2-3 | TRBV5-1 | 11 | CASSGLDTQYF | TGCGCCAGCAGCGGCCTGGATACGCAGTATTTT
NA | NA | TRBJ1-5 | TRBV5-5 | 15 | CASSLSLQGGDGGHF | TGTGCCAGCAGCTTGAGTTTACAGGGAGGGGATGGGGGACATTTT
NA | TRBD1 | TRBJ2-2 | TRBV28 | 15 | CASRPLGQHTGELFF | TGTGCCAGCAGACCCCTGGGACAGCACACCGGGGAGCTGTTTTTT
NA | TRBD2 | TRBJ2-3 | TRBV5-1 | 14 | CASSGGLATDTQYF | TGCGCCAGCAGCGGGGGACTAGCGACAGATACGCAGTATTTT
NA | NA | TRBJ1-2 | TRBV6-6 | 13 | CASTETVSYGYTF | TGTGCCAGCACCGAGACAGTCTCATATGGCTACACCTTC
NA | NA | TRBJ1-5 | TRBV27 | 16 | CASSSWGRGNNQPQHF | TGTGCCAGCAGTTCATGGGGCAGGGGAAACAATCAGCCCCAGCATTTT
NA | TRBD1 | TRBJ2-5 | TRBV18 | 14 | CASSPGTGGQTQYF | TGTGCCAGCTCACCAGGGACAGGGGGACAGACCCAGTACTTC
NA | TRBD1 | TRBJ2-3 | TRBV25-1 | 16 | CASSGTGTVSTDTQYF | TGTGCCAGCAGTGGGACCGGGACAGTCAGCACAGATACGCAGTATTTT
NA | TRBD1 | TRBJ2-7 | TRBV27 | 13 | CASSFKGAGEQYF | TGTGCCAGCAGTTTTAAGGGGGCGGGCGAGCAGTACTTC
NA | NA | TRBJ1-2 | TRBV7-8 | 16 | CASSEVQEGINYGYTF | TGTGCCAGCAGCGAGGTTCAGGAGGGCATTAACTATGGCTACACCTTC
NA | NA | TRBJ2-1 | TRBV6-1 | 14 | CASRLTTGVNEQFF | TGTGCCAGCAGACTGACCACCGGAGTCAATGAGCAGTTCTTC
NA | NA | TRBJ2-3 | TRBV18 | 15 | CASSPQGLSTDTQYF | TGTGCCAGCTCACCACAGGGGTTAAGCACAGATACGCAGTATTTT
NA | TRBD1 | TRBJ1-3 | TRBV9 | 15 | CASSVAHRGQDTIYF | TGTGCCAGCAGCGTAGCTCACAGGGGGCAAGACACCATATATTTT
NA | TRBD2 | TRBJ2-1 | TRBV19 | 14 | CASSIQRGLHEQFF | TGTGCCAGTAGTATCCAGCGGGGTCTACATGAGCAGTTCTTC
NA | TRBD1 | TRBJ1-1 | TRBV5-1 | 15 | CASSEGQGTNTEAFF | TGCGCCAGCAGCGAAGGACAGGGGACGAACACTGAAGCTTTCTTT
NA | TRBD1 | TRBJ1-2 | TRBV25-1 | 15 | CASSAPDRGYYGYTF | TGTGCCAGCAGTGCCCCCGACAGGGGATACTATGGCTACACCTTC
NA | NA | TRBJ2-7 | TRBV19 | 14 | CASSRAAVGYEQYF | TGTGCCAGTAGTAGGGCAGCCGTGGGCTACGAGCAGTACTTC
NA | NA | TRBJ2-7 | TRBV6-5 | 15 | CASRQRQATTYEQYF | TGTGCCAGCAGACAGAGACAGGCGACAACCTACGAGCAGTACTTC
NA | TRBD2 | TRBJ2-1 | TRBV15 | 18 | CATSRVQGTSGSRNEQFF | TGTGCCACCAGCAGAGTTCAGGGGACCAGCGGGAGTCGTAATGAGCAGTTCTTC
once | NA | TRBJ2-5 | TRBV29-1 | 12 | CSARQGGETQYF | TGCAGCGCCCGGCAGGGTGGGGAGACCCAGTACTTC
once | NA | TRBJ2-5 | TRBV5-1 | 15 | CASSLGDRSQETQYF | TGCGCCAGCAGCTTGGGAGACAGGTCCCAAGAGACCCAGTACTTC
NA | TRBD2 | TRBJ2-1 | TRBV10-3 | 16 | CAISGTSGRTNYEQFF | TGTGCCATCAGTGGAACTAGCGGGAGGACGAATTATGAGCAGTTCTTC
NA | NA | TRBJ2-2 | TRBV29-1 | 12 | CSGLGDPGELFF | TGCAGCGGCCTAGGTGATCCCGGGGAGCTGTTTTTT
NA | TRBD1 | TRBJ2-1 | TRBV5-5 | 16 | CASSWGQIARGNEQFF | TGTGCCAGCAGCTGGGGACAGATAGCTAGGGGGAATGAGCAGTTCTTC
NA | TRBD1 | TRBJ1-1 | TRBV19 | 15 | CASSTGDSMNTEAFF | TGTGCCAGTAGTACGGGGGACAGCATGAACACTGAAGCTTTCTTT
NA | TRBD2 | TRBJ2-2 | TRBV7-2 | 15 | CASSRGLAGTGELFF | TGTGCCAGCAGCAGGGGACTAGCGGGCACCGGGGAGCTGTTTTTT